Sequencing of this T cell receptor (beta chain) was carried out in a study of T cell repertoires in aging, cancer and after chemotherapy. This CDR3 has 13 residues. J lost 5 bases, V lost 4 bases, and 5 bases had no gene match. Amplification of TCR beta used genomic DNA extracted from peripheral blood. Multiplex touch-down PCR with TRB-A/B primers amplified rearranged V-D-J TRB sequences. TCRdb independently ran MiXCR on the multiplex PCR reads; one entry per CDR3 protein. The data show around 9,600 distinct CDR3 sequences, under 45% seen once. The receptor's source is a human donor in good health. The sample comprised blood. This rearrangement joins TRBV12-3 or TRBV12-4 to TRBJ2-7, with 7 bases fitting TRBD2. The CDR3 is CASSYGGGNEQYF. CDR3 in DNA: TGTGCCAGCAGTTACGGGGGAGGGAACGAGCAGTACTTC.